Shown below are 10 T cell receptor beta chains from a single sample sequenced in a study of blood T cell repertoires in COVID-19. Clones were sequenced by immunoSEQ multiplex PCR, and TCRdb holds only the in-frame ones, with some missing. The sample has approximately 270,000 clones; more than 80% are singletons. Material for sequencing was PBMCs or T cells enriched from blood (not recorded which). The receptors originated from a woman in her thirties with acute COVID-19.

This clone was counted a single time. This rearrangement joins TRBV5-4 to TRBJ2-3; D is perhaps TRBD2 (5 bases). The germline V gene encodes CDR1 SGHNT and CDR2 YYREEE (reference sequence). This CDR3 has 14 amino acids. Between the trimmed V and J ends, which lost 0 bases and 1 base, there was a span of 6 bases. The CDR3 coding sequence is TGTGCCAGCAGCTTGGGGCGGGGCACAGATACGCAGTATTTT. Its protein product is CASSLGRGTDTQYF.

The V gene is TRBV28, the J gene TRBJ1-2; TRBD1 aligns across 7 bases. The germline V gene has CDR1 MDHEN and CDR2 SYDVKM. This CDR3 comprises 14 residues. V lost 8 bases, J lost 5 bases, and 11 bases stayed unmatched. The DNA of the CDR3 is TGTGCCAGCCGAATCGGGACAGAGTTTTATGGCTACACCTTC. This encodes CASRIGTEFYGYTF.

V and J are TRBV4-1 and TRBJ2-7, with TRBD1 matching 9 bases. The CDR3 has 15 residues. In germline, CDR1 is MGHRA, CDR2 YSYEKL. J was trimmed by 2 bases and V by 1 base; bases with no gene match: 3. CDR3 sequence: CASSQGDRVPYEQYF. The CDR3 nucleotides read TGCGCCAGCAGCCAAGGGGACAGGGTACCCTACGAGCAGTACTTC.

The sample holds a few counts of this clone. The chain recombines TRBV19 with TRBJ1-5; D may be TRBD1 (5 bases). The length of the CDR3 is 13 residues. CDR1 and CDR2 from the germline V gene are LNHDA and SQIVND (reference sequence). Between the trimmed V and J ends, which lost 5 bases and 3 bases, there was a span of 8 bases. CDR3 residues: CASSGGVNQPQHF. The DNA of the CDR3 is TGTGCCAGTAGTGGGGGGGTCAATCAGCCCCAGCATTTT.

The V and J genes are TRBV27 and TRBJ1-2; D might be TRBD1 (5 bases). The V gene lost 5 bases and the J gene lost 2 bases, with 21 bases spanning the gap. Germline CDR1 reads MNHEY; CDR2 reads SMNVEV (reference sequence). The CDR3 consists of 17 residues. In nucleotides, the CDR3 is TGTGCCAGCAGTACCTCGATGGCAGGGCTTGTGAACTATGGCTACACCTTC. Its protein product is CASSTSMAGLVNYGYTF.

The chain joins TRBV11-2 to TRBJ2-2; 12 nucleotides align to TRBD2. The ends lost 2 bases at V and 5 bases at J; junction bases unmatched: 3. This CDR3 region has 16 residues. Germline V CDR1 and CDR2: SGHAT, FQNNGV. The CDR3 loop reads CASSLRLAGETGELFF. The CDR3 nucleotides read TGTGCCAGCAGCTTAAGACTAGCGGGAGAAACCGGGGAGCTGTTTTTT.

The chain links TRBV19 to TRBJ2-7; 7 bases map to TRBD1. V trimming: 5 bases; J trimming: 3 bases; junction bases outside the gene matches: 10. CDR3 length: 15 residues. CDR1 is LNHDA, CDR2 SQIVND, per germline (reference sequence). The CDR3: CASSGRQGPIYEQYF. DNA of the CDR3: TGTGCCAGTAGTGGGAGACAGGGCCCTATCTACGAGCAGTACTTC. Based on the CDR3 plus reference TRBV19 and TRBJ2-7, the full variable domain is DGGITQSPKYLFRKEGQNVTLSCEQNLNHDAMYWYRQDPGQGLRLIYYSQIVNDFQKGDIAEGYSVSREKKESFPLTVTSAQKNPTAFYLCASSGRQGPIYEQYFGPGTRLTVT.

The chain carries TRBV7-9 and TRBJ1-1, with 9 bases aligning to TRBD1. The CDR3 loop spans 16 amino acids. Per germline, CDR1 SEHNR and CDR2 FQNEAQ (reference sequence). The J segment lost 1 base and the V segment lost 5 bases, leaving 8 bases of the junction unmatched. The DNA of the CDR3 is TGTGCCAGCAGCCCCTGGGACAGGGAAGCGAACACTGAAGCTTTCTTT. Translated, it gives CASSPWDREANTEAFF.

This clone was detected only once. The chain combines TRBV5-4 with TRBJ2-7; 12 bases fit TRBD2. The trim removed 0 bases at V and 4 bases at J, leaving 14 bases unmatched. The CDR3 is made up of 19 amino acids. Per germline, CDR1 SGHNT and CDR2 YYREEE (reference sequence). This CDR3 reads CASSLVSSGRVFSNYEQYF. Written as DNA, the CDR3 is TGTGCCAGCAGCTTGGTTTCTAGCGGGAGGGTCTTTTCTAATTACGAGCAGTACTTC.

This chain joins TRBV4-3 and TRBJ1-1, with a weak D call TRBD1 (5 bases). CDR3 size: 15 residues. Trimming cost V 0 bases and J 4 bases, with 12 bases left between them. Germline V lookup: CDR1 LGHNA, CDR2 YSLEER. CDR3 loop: CASSQDLGGFTEAFF. The CDR3 nucleotides read TGCGCCAGCAGCCAAGATCTGGGGGGTTTCACTGAAGCTTTCTTT.